The text below deals with one T cell receptor (beta chain). The antigen remains undetermined. Primers: 60 Vbeta forward and 13 Jbeta reverse. TCRdb's table, derived via immunoSEQ multiplex PCR, lists solely in-frame clones and lacks some. The table includes approximately 130,000 clones, about three quarters detected once. This CDR3 region has 14 residues. Trimming pared 7 bases from V and 4 bases from J, leaving 16 bases between. The V gene's germline CDR1 is MNHNS and CDR2 SASEGT. This record comes from a study of cytomegalovirus exposure and HLA in healthy donors. Overall study findings and caveats: Exclusion as indistinguishable affected some V segments, including TRBV6-2 and TRBV6-3. For most TCR sequences rarity was the rule, although some public TCRs occurred in many donors.

The TCR was taken from a human donor in good health. Sequenced sample: PBMCs. The chain is built from TRBV6-1 and TRBJ1-2; D uncertain. The CDR3 DNA sequence: TGTGCCAGCACCAAATCGGGTTTTAGCTATGGCTACACCTTC. Amino acid sequence: CASTKSGFSYGYTF.